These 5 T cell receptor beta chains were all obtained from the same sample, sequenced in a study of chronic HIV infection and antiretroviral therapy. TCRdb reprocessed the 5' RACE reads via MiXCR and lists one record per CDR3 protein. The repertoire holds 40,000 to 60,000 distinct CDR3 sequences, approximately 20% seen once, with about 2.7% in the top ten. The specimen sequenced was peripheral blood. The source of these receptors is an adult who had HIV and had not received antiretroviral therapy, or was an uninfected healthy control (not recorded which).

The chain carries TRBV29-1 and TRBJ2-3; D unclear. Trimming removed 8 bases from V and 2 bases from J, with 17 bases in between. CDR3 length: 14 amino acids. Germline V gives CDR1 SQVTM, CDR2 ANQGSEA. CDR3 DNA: TGCAGCTCACCGATCGGGCAGTTCACAGATACGCAGTATTTT. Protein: CSSPIGQFTDTQYF.

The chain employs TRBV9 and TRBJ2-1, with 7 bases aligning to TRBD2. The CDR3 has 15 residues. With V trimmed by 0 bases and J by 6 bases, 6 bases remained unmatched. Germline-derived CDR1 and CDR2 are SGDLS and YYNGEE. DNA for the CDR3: TGTGCCAGCAGCGTAGGATCGGCTAGCGGCAATGAGCAGTTCTTC. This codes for CASSVGSASGNEQFF.

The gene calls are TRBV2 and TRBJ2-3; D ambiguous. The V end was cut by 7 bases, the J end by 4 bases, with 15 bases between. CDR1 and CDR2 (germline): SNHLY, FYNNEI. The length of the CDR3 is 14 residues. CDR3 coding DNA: TGTGCCAGCACCTTCTCAACCCCGGCAGATACGCAGTATTTT. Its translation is CASTFSTPADTQYF.

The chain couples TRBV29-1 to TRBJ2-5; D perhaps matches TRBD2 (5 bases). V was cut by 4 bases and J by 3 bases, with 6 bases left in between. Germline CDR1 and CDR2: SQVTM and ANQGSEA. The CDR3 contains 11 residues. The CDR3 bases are TGCAGCGTTGGGACTGAAGAGACCCAGTACTTC. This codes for CSVGTEETQYF.

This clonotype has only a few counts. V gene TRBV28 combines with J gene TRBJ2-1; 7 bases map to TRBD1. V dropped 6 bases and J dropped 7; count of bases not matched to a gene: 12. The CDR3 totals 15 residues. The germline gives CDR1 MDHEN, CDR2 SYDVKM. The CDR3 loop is CASRLGGYRGNEQFF. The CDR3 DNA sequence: TGTGCCAGCAGGTTAGGTGGTTACAGGGGAAATGAGCAGTTCTTC.